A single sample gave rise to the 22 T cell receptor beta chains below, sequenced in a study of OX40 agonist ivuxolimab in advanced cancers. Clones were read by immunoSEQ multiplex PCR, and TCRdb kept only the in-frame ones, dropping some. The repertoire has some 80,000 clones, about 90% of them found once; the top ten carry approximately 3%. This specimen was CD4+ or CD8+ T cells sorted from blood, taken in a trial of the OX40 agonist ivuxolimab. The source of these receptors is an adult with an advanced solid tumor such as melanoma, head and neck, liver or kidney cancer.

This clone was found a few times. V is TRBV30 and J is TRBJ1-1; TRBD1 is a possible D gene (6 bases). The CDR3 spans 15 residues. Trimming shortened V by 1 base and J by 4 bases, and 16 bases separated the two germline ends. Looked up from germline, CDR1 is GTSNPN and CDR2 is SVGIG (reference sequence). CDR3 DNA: TGTGCCTGGAGTGGCCAGTGGGGGCTGAGCACTGAAGCTTTCTTT. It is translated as CAWSGQWGLSTEAFF. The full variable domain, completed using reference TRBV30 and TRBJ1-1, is SQTIHQWPATLVQPVGSPLSLECTVEGTSNPNLYWYRQAAGRGLQLLFYSVGIGQISSEVPQNLSASRPQDRQFILSSKKLLLSDSGFYLCAWSGQWGLSTEAFFGQGTRLTVV.

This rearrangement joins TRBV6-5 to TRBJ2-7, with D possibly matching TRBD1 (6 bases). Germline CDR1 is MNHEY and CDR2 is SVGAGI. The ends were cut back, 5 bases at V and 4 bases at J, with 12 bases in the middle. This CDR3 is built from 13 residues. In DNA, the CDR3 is TGTGCCAGCAGTCCCAGGGGCGGGTACGAGCAGTACTTC. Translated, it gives CASSPRGGYEQYF.

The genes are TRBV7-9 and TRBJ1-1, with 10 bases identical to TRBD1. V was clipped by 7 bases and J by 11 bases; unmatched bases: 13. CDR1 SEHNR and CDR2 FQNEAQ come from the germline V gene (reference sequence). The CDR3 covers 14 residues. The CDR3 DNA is TGTGCCAGCACCTTCACCGACAGGGGGCGGGACGCTTTCTTT. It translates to CASTFTDRGRDAFF.

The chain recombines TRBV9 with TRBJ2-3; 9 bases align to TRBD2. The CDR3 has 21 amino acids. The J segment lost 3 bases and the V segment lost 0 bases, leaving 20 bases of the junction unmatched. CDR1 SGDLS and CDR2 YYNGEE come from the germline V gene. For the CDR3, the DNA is TGTGCCAGCAGCGTAGCTGGAGTAGCGGGAGTGGAAGGGCGATTAACAGATACGCAGTATTTT. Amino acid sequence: CASSVAGVAGVEGRLTDTQYF.

The CDR3 nucleotides read TGCGCCAGCAGCATAGGGGGCACCGCGGGAGATACGCAGTATTTT. Residues: CASSIGGTAGDTQYF. V gene TRBV5-1 combines with J gene TRBJ2-3; 7 bases agree with TRBD1. Germline V lookup: CDR1 SGHRS, CDR2 YFSETQ. V lost 4 bases and J lost 5; bases outside the gene matches: 10. The CDR3 is 15 residues long.

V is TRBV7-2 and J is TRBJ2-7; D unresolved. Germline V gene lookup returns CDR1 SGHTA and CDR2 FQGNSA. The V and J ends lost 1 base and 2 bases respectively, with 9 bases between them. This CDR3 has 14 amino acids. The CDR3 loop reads CASSLGVPPYEQYF. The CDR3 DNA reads TGTGCCAGCAGCTTAGGTGTGCCGCCCTACGAGCAGTACTTC.

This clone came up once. The CDR3 nucleotides are TGTGCCAGCAGCAAAAGGAGTTGGCCAGGGGAGAGGGCATATGGCTACACCTTC. Translated: CASSKRSWPGERAYGYTF. V is TRBV21-1 and J is TRBJ1-2; the table assigns TRBD1, which was not confirmed against the DNA. TRBV21-1 is noted as a pseudogene. The CDR3 is 18 amino acids.

This chain's CDR3 is CSVLDRGTNQPQHF. CDR3 sequence (DNA): TGCAGCGTTCTGGACAGGGGGACCAATCAGCCCCAGCATTTT. The gene calls are TRBV29-1 and TRBJ1-5, with 10 nucleotides matching TRBD1. This CDR3 has 14 amino acids. V dropped 5 bases and J dropped 3; count of bases not matched to a gene: 4. Germline CDR1 SQVTM, CDR2 ANQGSEA.

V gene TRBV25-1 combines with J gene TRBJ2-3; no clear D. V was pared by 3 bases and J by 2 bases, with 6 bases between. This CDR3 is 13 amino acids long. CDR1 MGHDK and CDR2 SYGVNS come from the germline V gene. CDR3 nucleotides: TGTGCCAGCAGTGACCCATACACAGATACGCAGTATTTT. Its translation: CASSDPYTDTQYF.

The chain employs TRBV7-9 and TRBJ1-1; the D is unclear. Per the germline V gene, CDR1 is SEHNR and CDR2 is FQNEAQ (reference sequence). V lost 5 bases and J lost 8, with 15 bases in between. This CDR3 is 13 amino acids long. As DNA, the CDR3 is TGTGCCAGCAGCGCCTCGAAGGTAGTAGAAGCTTTCTTT. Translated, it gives CASSASKVVEAFF.

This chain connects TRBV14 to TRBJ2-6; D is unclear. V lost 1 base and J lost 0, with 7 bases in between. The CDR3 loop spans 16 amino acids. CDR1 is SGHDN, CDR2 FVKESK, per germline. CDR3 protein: CASSQVRFSGANVLTF. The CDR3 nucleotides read TGTGCCAGCAGCCAAGTCAGATTCTCTGGGGCCAACGTCCTGACTTTC. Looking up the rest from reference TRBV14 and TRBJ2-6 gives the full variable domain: EAGVTQFPSHSVIEKGQTVTLRCDPISGHDNLYWYRRVMGKEIKFLLHFVKESKQDESGMPNNRFLAERTGGTYSTLKVQPAELEDSGVYFCASSQVRFSGANVLTFGAGSRLTVL.

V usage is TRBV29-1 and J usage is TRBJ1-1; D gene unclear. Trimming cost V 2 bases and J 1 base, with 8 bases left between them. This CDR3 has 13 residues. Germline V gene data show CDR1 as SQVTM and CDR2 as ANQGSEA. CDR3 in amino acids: CSVELSENTEAFF. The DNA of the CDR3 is TGCAGCGTTGAATTGTCGGAGAACACTGAAGCTTTCTTT.

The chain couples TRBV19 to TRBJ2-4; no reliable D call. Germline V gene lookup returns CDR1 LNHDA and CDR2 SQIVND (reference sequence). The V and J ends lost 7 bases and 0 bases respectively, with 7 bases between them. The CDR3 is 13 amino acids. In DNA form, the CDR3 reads TGTGCCAGTATTGGAGCAGCCAAAAACATTCAGTACTTC. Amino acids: CASIGAAKNIQYF.

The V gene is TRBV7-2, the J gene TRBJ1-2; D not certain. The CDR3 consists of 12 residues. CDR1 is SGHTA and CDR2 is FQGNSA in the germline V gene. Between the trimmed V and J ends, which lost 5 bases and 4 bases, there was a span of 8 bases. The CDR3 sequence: CASSRALYGYTF. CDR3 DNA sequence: TGTGCCAGCAGCCGGGCCCTCTATGGCTACACCTTC.

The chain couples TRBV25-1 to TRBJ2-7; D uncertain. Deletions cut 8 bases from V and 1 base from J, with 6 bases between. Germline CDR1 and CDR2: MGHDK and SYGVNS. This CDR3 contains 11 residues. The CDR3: CASGLSYEQYF. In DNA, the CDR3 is TGTGCCAGCGGGCTTTCCTACGAGCAGTACTTC.

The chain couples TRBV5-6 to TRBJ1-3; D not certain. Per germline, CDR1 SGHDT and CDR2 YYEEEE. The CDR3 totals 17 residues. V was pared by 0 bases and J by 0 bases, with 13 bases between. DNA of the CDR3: TGTGCCAGCAGCTTGGCGCCCGGTTGGAGCTCTGGAAACACCATATATTTT. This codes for CASSLAPGWSSGNTIYF.

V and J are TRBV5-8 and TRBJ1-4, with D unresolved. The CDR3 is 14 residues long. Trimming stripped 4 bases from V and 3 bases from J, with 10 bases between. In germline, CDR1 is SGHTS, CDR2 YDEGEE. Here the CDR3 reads CASSGTSSNEKLFF. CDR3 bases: TGTGCCAGCAGCGGCACTAGTTCTAATGAAAAACTGTTTTTT.

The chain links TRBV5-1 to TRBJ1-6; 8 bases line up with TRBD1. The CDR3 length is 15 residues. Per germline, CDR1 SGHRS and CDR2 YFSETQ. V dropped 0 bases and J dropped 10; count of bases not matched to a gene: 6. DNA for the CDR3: TGCGCCAGCAGCTTGGAGCAGGGGGCGCGATCACCCCTCCACTTT. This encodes CASSLEQGARSPLHF.

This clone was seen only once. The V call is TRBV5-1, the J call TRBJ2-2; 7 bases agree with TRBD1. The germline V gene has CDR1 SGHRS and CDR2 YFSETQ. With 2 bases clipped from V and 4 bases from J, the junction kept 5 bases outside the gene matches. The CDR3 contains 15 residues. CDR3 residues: CASSFDRVGTGELFF. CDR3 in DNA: TGCGCCAGCAGCTTTGACAGGGTGGGCACCGGGGAGCTGTTTTTT.

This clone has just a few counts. The CDR3 here is CASSDHSPLHF. CDR3 nucleotide sequence: TGTGCCAGCAGTGATCATTCACCCCTCCACTTT. V and J are TRBV2 and TRBJ1-6; the D is unclear. V dropped 3 bases and J dropped 8 bases, with 2 bases sitting between them. Germline lookup yields CDR1 SNHLY and CDR2 FYNNEI. The CDR3 is 11 residues long. The complete variable domain, with remaining parts taken from reference TRBV2 and TRBJ1-6, reads EPEVTQTPSHQVTQMGQEVILRCVPISNHLYFYWYRQILGQKVEFLVSFYNNEISEKSEIFDDQFSVERPDGSNFTLKIRSTKLEDSAMYFCASSDHSPLHFGNGTRLTVT.

CDR3 sequence reads: CATSRDQAGALGYEQYF. CDR3 bases: TGTGCCACCAGCAGAGATCAGGCAGGGGCGCTGGGCTACGAGCAGTACTTC. The V call is TRBV15, the J call TRBJ2-7, with D perhaps matching TRBD1 (6 bases). The CDR3 spans 17 residues. Germline V gene data show CDR1 as LNHNV and CDR2 as YYDKDF (reference sequence). Trimming removed 0 bases at V and 3 bases at J, with 18 bases between.

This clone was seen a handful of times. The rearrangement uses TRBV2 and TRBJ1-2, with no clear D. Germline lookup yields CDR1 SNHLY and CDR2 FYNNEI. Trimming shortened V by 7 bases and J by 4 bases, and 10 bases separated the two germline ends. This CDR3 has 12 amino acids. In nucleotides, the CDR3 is TGTGCCAGCAATCCCCAGCTCTATGGCTACACCTTC. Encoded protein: CASNPQLYGYTF.